The present TCR beta chain was sequenced within a study of blood T cell repertoires in COVID-19. Germline V CDR1 and CDR2: MNHEY, SVGEGT. Trimming removed 6 bases from V and 0 bases from J; junction bases left unmatched: 9. CDR3 size: 17 residues. Assay used: immunoSEQ multiplex PCR; TCRdb lists only in-frame clones, some missing. The data contain fewer than 110,000 clones, 65% to 80% of them singletons. This chain uses TRBV6-2 or TRBV6-3 with TRBJ2-2; 8 bases are a match to TRBD2. The TCR was taken from a man in his 70s with acute or convalescent COVID-19. Material: peripheral blood. CDR3 protein: CASSPGGVGANTGELFF. CDR3 nucleotide sequence: TGTGCCAGCAGCCCCGGGGGGGTCGGCGCGAACACCGGGGAGCTGTTTTTT.